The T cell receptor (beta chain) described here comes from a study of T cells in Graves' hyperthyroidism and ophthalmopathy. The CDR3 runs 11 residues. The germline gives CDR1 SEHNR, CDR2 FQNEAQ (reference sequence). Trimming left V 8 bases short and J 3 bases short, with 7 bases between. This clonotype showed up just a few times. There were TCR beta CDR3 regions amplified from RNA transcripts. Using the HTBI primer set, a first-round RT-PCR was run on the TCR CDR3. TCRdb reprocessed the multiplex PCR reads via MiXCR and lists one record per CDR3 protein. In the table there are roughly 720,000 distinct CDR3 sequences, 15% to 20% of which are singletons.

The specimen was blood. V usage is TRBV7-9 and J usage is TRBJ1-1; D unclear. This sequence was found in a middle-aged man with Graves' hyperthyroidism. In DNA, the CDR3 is TGTGCCAGCGTTGGGGACACTGAAGCTTTCTTT. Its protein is CASVGDTEAFF.